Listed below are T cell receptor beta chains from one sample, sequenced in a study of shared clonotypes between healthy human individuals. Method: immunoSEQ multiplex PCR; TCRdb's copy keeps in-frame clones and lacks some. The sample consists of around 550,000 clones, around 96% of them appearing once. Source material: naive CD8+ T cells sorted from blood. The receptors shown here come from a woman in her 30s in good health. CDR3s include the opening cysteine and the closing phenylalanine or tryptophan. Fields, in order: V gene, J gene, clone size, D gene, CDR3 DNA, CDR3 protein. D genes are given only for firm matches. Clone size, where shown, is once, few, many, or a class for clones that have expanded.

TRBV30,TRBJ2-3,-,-,TGTGCCTGGAGTGTGGTTGGGGCTTCGACGCAGTATTTT,CAWSVVGASTQYF
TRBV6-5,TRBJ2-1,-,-,TGTGCCAGCAGTAAGGGGGGATTCAATGAGCAGTTCTTC,CASSKGGFNEQFF
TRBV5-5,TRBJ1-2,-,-,TGTGCCAGCAGCCCTAAGGTCTATGGCTACACCTTC,CASSPKVYGYTF
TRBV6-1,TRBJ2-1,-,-,TGTGCCAGCGTGCGGGGTTTGTACAATGAGCAGTTCTTC,CASVRGLYNEQFF
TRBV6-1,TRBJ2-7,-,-,TGTGCCAGCAGTGAAGTCCAGGGCCCGTACGAGCAGTACTTC,CASSEVQGPYEQYF
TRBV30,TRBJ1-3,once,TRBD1,TGTGCCTGGCCCCCAACGCCCGCCAGGGTCCGGGACAGTAAAATTGGAAACACCATATATTTT,CAWPPTPARVRDSKIGNTIYF
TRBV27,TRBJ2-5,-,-,TGTGCCAGCAGTTTCCAACATAGTACGGGGGAAGAGACCCAGTACTTC,CASSFQHSTGEETQYF
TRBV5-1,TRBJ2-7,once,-,TGCGCCAGCAGCTTGGGTCCGGCTTACGAGCAGTACTTC,CASSLGPAYEQYF
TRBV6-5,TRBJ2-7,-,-,TGTGCCAGCAGTTACATGGGCGGGATGAGGTACGAGCAGTACTTC,CASSYMGGMRYEQYF
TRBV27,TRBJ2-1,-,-,TGTGCCAGCATCCGGGCCGGGACCGATACCTACAATGAGCAGTTCTTC,CASIRAGTDTYNEQFF
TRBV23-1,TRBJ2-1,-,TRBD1,TGCGCCAGCAGTCAATCGAGTGCCGGGACAGAGAGCTCCTACAATGAGCAGTTCTTC,CASSQSSAGTESSYNEQFF
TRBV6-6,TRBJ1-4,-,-,TGTGCCAGCAGAAAGGGAAGACTCCAGAATGAAAAACTGTTTTTT,CASRKGRLQNEKLFF
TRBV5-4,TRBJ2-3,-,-,TGTGCCAGCGGGGGGCCGAGCACAGATACGCAGTATTTT,CASGGPSTDTQYF
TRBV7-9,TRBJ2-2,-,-,TGTGCCAGCCTCACTGAGACCGGGGAGCTGTTTTTT,CASLTETGELFF
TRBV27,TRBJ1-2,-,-,TGTGCCAGCAGCGAGGTGGGGCAGTTGAATTATGGCTACACCTTC,CASSEVGQLNYGYTF
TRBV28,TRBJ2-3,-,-,TGTGCCAGCAGCCCCGTGGAGGGATGGGAGTCAGATACGCAGTATTTT,CASSPVEGWESDTQYF
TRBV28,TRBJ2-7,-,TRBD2,TGTGCCAGCAGTTTAACTAGCGGGAGCGGATACGAGCAGTACTTC,CASSLTSGSGYEQYF
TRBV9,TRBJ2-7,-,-,TGTGCCAGCAGCGTAGGCTCGGGGGACCCCTACGAGCAGTACTTC,CASSVGSGDPYEQYF
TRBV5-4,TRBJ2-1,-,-,TGTGCCAGCCCCTCCTTAGATAACAGAGGGTGGAATGAGCAGTTCTTC,CASPSLDNRGWNEQFF
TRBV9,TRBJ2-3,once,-,TGTGCCAGCAGCGTAGGTCCCAGACCAGATACGCAGTATTTT,CASSVGPRPDTQYF
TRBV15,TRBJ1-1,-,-,TGTGCCACCAGCAGAGATTTGACCTCGACAGAAGGAGCTTTCTTT,CATSRDLTSTEGAFF
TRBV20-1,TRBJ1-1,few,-,TGCAGTGCTAGAGATCGCGTATCTTTCTTT,CSARDRVSFF
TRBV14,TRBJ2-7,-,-,TGTGCCAGCAGCCAAGATCTGGCCTACGAGCAGTACTTC,CASSQDLAYEQYF
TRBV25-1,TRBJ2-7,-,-,TGTGCCAGGGGGGGGCAGGCGGGGGACAGTTCCTACGAGCAGTACTTC,CARGGQAGDSSYEQYF
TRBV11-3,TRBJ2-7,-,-,TGTGCCAGCAGCTTAAGTCAGGGGAGCTCCTACGAGCAGTACTTC,CASSLSQGSSYEQYF
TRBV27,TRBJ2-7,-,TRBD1,TGTGCCAGCAGTATAGGGACAGGCTCCTACGAGCAGTACTTC,CASSIGTGSYEQYF